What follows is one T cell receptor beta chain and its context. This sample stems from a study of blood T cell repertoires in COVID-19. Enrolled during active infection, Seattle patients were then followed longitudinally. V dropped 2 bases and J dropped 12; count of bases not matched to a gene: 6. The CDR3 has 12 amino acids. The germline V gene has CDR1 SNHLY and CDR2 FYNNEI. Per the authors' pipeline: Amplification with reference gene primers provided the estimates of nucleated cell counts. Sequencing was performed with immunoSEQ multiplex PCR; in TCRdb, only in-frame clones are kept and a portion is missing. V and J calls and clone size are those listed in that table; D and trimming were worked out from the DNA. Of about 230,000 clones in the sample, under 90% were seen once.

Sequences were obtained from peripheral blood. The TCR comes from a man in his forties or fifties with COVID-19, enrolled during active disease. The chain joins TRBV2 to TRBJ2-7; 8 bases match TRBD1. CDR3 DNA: TGTGCCAGCAGTGAATCGGACAGGGAGGTGTACTTC. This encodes CASSESDREVYF.